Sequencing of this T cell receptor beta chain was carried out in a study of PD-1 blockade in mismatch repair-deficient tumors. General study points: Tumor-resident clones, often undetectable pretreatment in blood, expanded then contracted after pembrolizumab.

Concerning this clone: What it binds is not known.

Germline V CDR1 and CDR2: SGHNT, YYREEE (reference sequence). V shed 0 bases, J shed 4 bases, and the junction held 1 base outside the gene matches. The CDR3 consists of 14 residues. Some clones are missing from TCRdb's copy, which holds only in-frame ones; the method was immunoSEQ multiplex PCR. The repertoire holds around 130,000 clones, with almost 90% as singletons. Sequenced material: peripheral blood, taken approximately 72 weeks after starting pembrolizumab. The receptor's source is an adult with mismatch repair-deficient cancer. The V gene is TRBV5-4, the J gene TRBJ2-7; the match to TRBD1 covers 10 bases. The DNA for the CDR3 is TGTGCCAGCAGCTTGGGGACAGGGGGTTACGAGCAGTACTTC. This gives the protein CASSLGTGGYEQYF.